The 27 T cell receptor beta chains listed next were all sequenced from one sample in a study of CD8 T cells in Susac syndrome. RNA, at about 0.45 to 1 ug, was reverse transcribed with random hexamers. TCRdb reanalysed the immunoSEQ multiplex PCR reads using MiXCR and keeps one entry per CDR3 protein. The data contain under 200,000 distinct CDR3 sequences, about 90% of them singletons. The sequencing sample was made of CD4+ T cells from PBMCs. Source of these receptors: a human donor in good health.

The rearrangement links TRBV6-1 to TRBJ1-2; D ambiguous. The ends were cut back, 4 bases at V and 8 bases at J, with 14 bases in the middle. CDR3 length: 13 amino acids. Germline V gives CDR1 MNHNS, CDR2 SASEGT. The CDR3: CASSGGPGRGYTF. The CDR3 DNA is TGTGCCAGCAGTGGTGGACCAGGACGGGGCTACACCTTC.

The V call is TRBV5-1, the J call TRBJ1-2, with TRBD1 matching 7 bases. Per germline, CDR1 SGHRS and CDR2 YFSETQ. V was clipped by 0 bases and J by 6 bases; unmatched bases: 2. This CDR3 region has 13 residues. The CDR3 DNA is TGCGCCAGCAGCTTGGACGACAGGGATGGCTACACCTTC. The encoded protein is CASSLDDRDGYTF.

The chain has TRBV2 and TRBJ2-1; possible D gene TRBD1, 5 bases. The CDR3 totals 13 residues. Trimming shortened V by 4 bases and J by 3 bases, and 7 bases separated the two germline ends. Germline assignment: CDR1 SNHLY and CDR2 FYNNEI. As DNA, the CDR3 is TGTGCCAGCAGTGGACAGATCTACAATGAGCAGTTCTTC. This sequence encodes CASSGQIYNEQFF.

Here the CDR3 reads CASSRMGLLTGELFF. Written as DNA, the CDR3 is TGCGCCAGCAGCCGAATGGGACTACTCACCGGGGAGCTGTTTTTT. This sequence joins TRBV5-1 and TRBJ2-2, with 7 bases that match TRBD2. Trimming took 4 bases from V and 4 from J; bases not matched to a gene: 7. The CDR3 is 15 residues long. Germline CDR1 SGHRS, CDR2 YFSETQ.

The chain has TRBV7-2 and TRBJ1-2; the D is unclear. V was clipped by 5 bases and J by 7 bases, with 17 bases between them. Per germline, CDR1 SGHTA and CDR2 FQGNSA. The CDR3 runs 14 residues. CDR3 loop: CASSPAQRVSGYTF. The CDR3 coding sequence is TGTGCCAGCAGCCCAGCACAGAGGGTCTCTGGCTACACCTTC.

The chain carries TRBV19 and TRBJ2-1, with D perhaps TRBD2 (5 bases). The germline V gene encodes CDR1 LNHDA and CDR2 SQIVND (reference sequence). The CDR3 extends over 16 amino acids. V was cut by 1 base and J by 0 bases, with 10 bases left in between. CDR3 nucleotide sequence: TGTGCCAGTAGTATAGGGAGGCAGGCCTCCTACAATGAGCAGTTCTTC. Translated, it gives CASSIGRQASYNEQFF.

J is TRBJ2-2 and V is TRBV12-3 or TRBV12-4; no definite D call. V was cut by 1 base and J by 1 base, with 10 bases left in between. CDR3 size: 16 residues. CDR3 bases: TGTGCCAGCAGTTTAGGCCAGCTACAGAACACCGGGGAGCTGTTTTTT. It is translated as CASSLGQLQNTGELFF.

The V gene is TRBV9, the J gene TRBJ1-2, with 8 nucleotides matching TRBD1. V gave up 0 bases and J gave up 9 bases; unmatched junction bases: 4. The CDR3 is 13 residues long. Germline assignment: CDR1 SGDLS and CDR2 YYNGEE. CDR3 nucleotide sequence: TGTGCCAGCAGCGTAGGACAGGGGATCCGCTACACCTTC. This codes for CASSVGQGIRYTF.

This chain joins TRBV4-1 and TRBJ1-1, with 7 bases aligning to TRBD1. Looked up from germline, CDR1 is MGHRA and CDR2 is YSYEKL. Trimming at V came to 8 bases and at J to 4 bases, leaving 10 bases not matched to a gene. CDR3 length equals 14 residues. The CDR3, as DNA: TGCGCCAGCTCCACGATGACAGGGAGCACTGAAGCTTTCTTT. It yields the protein CASSTMTGSTEAFF.

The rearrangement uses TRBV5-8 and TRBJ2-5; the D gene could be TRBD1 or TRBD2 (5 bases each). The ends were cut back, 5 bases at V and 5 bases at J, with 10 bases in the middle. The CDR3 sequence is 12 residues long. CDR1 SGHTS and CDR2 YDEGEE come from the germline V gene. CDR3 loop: CASRYEGETQYF. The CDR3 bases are TGTGCCAGCAGATATGAGGGGGAGACCCAGTACTTC.

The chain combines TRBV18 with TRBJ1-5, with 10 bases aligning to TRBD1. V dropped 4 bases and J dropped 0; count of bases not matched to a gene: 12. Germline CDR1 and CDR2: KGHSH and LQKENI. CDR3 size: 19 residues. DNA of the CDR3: TGTGCCAGCTCACGAGCCTTAGGACAGGGGGGTTATAGCAATCAGCCCCAGCATTTT. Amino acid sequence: CASSRALGQGGYSNQPQHF.

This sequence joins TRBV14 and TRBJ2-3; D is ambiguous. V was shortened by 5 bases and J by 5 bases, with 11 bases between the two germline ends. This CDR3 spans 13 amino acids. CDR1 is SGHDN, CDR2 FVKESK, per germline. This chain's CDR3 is CASSSRPGDTQYF. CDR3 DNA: TGTGCCAGCAGCTCTCGGCCGGGAGATACGCAGTATTTT.

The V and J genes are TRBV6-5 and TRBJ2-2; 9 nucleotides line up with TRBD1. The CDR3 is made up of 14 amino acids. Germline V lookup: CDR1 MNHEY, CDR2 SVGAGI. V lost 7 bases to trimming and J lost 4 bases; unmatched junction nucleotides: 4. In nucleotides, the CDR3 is TGTGCCAGCAATCGACAGGGGGGCACCGGGGAGCTGTTTTTT. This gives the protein CASNRQGGTGELFF.

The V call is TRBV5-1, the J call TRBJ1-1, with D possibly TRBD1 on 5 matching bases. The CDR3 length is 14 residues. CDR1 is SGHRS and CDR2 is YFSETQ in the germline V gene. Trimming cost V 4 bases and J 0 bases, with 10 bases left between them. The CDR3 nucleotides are TGCGCCAGCAGCGAACAGGTATTGAACACTGAAGCTTTCTTT. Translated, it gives CASSEQVLNTEAFF.

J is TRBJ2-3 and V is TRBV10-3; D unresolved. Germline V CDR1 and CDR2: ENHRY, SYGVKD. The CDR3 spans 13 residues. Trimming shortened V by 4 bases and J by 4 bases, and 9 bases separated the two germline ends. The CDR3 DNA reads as TGTGCCATCAGTGGCGGTAGCCCAGATACGCAGTATTTT. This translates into CAISGGSPDTQYF.

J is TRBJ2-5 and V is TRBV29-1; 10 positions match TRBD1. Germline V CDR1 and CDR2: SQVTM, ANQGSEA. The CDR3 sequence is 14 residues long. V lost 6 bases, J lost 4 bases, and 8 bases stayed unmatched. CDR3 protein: CSVRPGQGIETQYF. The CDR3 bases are TGCAGCGTACGACCGGGACAGGGGATAGAGACCCAGTACTTC.

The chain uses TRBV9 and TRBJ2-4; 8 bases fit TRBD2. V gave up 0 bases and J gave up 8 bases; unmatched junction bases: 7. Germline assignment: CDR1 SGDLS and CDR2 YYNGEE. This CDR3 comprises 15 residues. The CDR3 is CASSVGWSGGDIQYF. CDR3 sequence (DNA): TGTGCCAGCAGCGTAGGGTGGAGCGGGGGAGACATTCAGTACTTC. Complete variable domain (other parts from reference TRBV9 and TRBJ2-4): DSGVTQTPKHLITATGQRVTLRCSPRSGDLSVYWYQQSLDQGLQFLIQYYNGEERAKGNILERFSAQQFPDLHSELNLSSLELGDSALYFCASSVGWSGGDIQYFGAGTRLSVL.

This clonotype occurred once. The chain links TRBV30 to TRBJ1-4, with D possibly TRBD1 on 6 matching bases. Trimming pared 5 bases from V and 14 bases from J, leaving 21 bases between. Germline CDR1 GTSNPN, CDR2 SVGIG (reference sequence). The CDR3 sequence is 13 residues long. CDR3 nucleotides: TGTGCCTGGGGCCCGGGGGGGGCGCACGTCCTGTTTTTT. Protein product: CAWGPGGAHVLFF.

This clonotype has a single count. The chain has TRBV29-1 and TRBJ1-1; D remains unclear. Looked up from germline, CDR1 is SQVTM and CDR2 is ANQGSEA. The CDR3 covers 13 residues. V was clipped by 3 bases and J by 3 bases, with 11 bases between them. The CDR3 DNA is TGCAGCGTTGAGCGGGGAGAGGACACTGAAGCTTTCTTT. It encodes CSVERGEDTEAFF.

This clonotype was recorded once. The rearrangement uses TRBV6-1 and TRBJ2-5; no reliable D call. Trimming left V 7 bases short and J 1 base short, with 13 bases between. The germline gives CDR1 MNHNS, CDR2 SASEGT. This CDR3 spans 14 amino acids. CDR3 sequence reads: CASTEGLVQETQYF. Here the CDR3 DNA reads TGTGCCAGCACCGAAGGGCTGGTCCAAGAGACCCAGTACTTC.

The CDR3 bases are TGTGCCAGCAGTCGGACTGAGTACCAAGAGACCCAGTACTTC. This translates into CASSRTEYQETQYF. The V gene is TRBV6-5, the J gene TRBJ2-5; D might be TRBD2 (5 bases). V lost 5 bases and J lost 0, with 10 bases in between. CDR1 is MNHEY and CDR2 is SVGAGI in the germline V gene. The CDR3 runs 14 residues.

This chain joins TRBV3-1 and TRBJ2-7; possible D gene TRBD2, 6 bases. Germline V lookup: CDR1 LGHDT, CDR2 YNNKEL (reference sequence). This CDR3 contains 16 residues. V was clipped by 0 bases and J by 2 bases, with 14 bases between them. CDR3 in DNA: TGTGCCAGCAGCCAAGATTCTGGGACTCGCACCTACGAGCAGTACTTC. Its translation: CASSQDSGTRTYEQYF.

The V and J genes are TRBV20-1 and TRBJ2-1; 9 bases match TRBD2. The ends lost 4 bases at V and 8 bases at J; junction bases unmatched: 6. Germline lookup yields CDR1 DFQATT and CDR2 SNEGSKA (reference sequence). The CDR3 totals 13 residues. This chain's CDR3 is CSAISGSRDEQFF. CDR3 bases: TGCAGTGCTATTAGCGGGAGTAGGGATGAGCAGTTCTTC.

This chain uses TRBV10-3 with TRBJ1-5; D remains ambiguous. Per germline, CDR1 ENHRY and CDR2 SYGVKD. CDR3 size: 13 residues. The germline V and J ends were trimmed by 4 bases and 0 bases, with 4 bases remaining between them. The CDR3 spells CAISVDSNQPQHF. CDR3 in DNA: TGTGCCATCAGTGTCGATAGCAATCAGCCCCAGCATTTT.

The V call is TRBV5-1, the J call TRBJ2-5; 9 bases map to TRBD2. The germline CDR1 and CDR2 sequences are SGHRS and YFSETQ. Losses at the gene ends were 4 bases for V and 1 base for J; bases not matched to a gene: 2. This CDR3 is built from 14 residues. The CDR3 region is CASSLAGSQETQYF. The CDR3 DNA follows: TGCGCCAGCAGCCTAGCGGGGTCCCAAGAGACCCAGTACTTC.

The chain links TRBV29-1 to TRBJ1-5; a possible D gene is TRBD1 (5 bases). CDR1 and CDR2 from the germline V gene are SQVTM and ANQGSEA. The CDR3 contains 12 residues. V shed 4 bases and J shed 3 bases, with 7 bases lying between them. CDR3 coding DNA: TGCAGCGTTGGAGGGGCCAATCAGCCCCAGCATTTT. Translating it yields CSVGGANQPQHF.

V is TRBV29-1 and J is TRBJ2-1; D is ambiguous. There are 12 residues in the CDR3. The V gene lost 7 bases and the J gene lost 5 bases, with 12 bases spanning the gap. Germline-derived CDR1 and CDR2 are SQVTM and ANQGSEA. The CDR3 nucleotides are TGCAGCGCGTGGGTTAGGAACAATGAGCAGTTCTTC. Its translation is CSAWVRNNEQFF.